This paragraph covers one T cell receptor beta chain sequence. Its target is unknown. This sample was included in a study of cytomegalovirus exposure and HLA in healthy donors. Findings and limits, study-wide: Most TCR sequences were uncommon, yet certain public TCRs appeared in many donors. Both high specificity and high sensitivity reportedly marked the classifier's diagnosis of cytomegalovirus status.

The trim removed 2 bases at V and 7 bases at J, leaving 9 bases unmatched. Germline V gives CDR1 SGDLS, CDR2 YYNGEE. The CDR3 totals 16 residues. The method was immunoSEQ multiplex PCR; TCRdb's version includes in-frame clones alone and lacks a portion of them. The sample includes 150,000 to 200,000 clones, 80% to 90% of them seen just once. The TCR was taken from a woman aged 25 to 45 in good health and CMV-seronegative. V gene TRBV9 combines with J gene TRBJ1-4; 9 positions agree with TRBD1. What was sequenced was PBMCs. The CDR3, as DNA: TGTGCCAGCAGCGTTTCGACAGGGGGTATGATTGAAAAACTGTTTTTT. Protein: CASSVSTGGMIEKLFF.